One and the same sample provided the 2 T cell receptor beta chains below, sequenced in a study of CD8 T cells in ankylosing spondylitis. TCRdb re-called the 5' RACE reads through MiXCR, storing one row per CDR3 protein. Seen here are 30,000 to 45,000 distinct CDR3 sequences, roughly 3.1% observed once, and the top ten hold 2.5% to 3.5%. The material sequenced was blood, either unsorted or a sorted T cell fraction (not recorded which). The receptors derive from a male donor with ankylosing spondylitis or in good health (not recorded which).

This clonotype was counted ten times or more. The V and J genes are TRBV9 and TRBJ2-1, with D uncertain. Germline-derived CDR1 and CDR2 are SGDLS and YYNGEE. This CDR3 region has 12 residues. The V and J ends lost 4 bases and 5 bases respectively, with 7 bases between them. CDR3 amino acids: CASSPQDNEQFF. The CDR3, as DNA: TGTGCCAGCAGCCCCCAGGACAATGAGCAGTTCTTC.

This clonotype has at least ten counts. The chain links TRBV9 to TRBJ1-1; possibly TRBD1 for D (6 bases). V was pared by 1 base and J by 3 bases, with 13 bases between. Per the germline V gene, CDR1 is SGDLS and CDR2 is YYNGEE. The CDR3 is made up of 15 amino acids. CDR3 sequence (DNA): TGTGCCAGCAGCGTAAGGGGGGGCGCGGACACTGAAGCTTTCTTT. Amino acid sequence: CASSVRGGADTEAFF.